This TCR beta chain was captured in a study of shared clonotypes between healthy human individuals. Study-wide results and caveats: Depth was large, yet rarefaction showed that sorted-subset sequencing was incomplete. Investigators expected sequencing depth to affect clonotype sharing among donors.

Libraries were prepared by immunoSEQ multiplex PCR; TCRdb keeps only in-frame clonotypes and omits some of them. Of around 2.1 million clones listed, around 95% are singletons. Remarks on this clone: Its antigen is as yet unknown.

CDR1 is SGHAT and CDR2 is FQNNGV in the germline V gene. Germline trimming cut 5 bases from V and 5 bases from J; bases unmatched to any gene: 10. There are 16 residues in the CDR3. Within Nashville, Tennessee resided all donors, each a Caucasian adult. This chain connects TRBV11-2 to TRBJ2-2; 8 bases agree with TRBD1. Sequencing was carried out using naive CD4+ T cells sorted from blood. As to subset: CD45RA+ positively selected. The origin of this receptor is a man in his late teens or twenties in good health. This CDR3 reads CASSPQDRGRTGELFF. As DNA, the CDR3 is TGTGCCAGCAGCCCCCAAGACAGGGGACGGACCGGGGAGCTGTTTTTT.